Included here is one TCR beta chain sequence, with context. The antigen it recognizes is unknown. No clone much larger than this one lies a single base away; base qualities are absent. The sample is drawn from a study of CD8 T cells in Susac syndrome (dated by TCRdb to 2018 to 2020). Regarding the study in general: The study used repertoire sequencing to test whether antigen drove CD8+ T cell activation and differentiation in Susac syndrome. CD8+ T cell repertoire clonality was compared between eleven to twelve healthy donors, some 14 Susac syndrome patients and roughly 15 multiple sclerosis patients. Study-wide conclusions, independent of this receptor: The TCR sequencing and HLA analysis was acknowledged to have included a relatively small number of individuals.

High-throughput TCR beta sequencing profiled peripheral blood CD8+ and CD4+ T cells from healthy donors, Susac syndrome patients and multiple sclerosis patients. Treatment-naive patients with stable or active relapsing-remitting disease fulfilling revised McDonald criteria were used as multiple sclerosis controls. Bulk CD8+ and CD4+ T cells were purified by magnetic negative isolation, while CD8+ TEMRA cells were enriched using FACS. Blood was collected in EDTA tubes and processed within 24 hours, with PBMCs isolated through density gradient centrifugation. PBMCs intended for TCR sequencing were frozen in liquid nitrogen and were later thawed in a 37 degrees C water bath. A purity of at least 90% was achieved for sorted or isolated CD4+, CD8+ and CD8+ TEMRA cells. Taken from cysteine to phenylalanine, the CDR3 has 11 residues. Solely the CDR3 DNA is kept, with 33 bases framed from the first base. The junction carries 11 bases between V and J, which are trimmed by 5 bases and 6 bases respectively. The germline V gene (reference sequence) specifies GTSNPN as CDR1 and SVGIG as CDR2.

RNA was extracted using the RNeasy kit, and roughly 0.5 to 1 microgram was reverse transcribed with random hexamers. TCR beta CDR3 regions were amplified with the immunoSEQ multiplex PCR assay covering 54 Vbeta and 13 Jbeta segments. To correct PCR amplification bias, a synthetic template baseline was used for both primer optimization and computational correction. In the authors' own workflow: Reads were annotated to V, D and J genes according to IMGT and were analyzed with immunoSEQ Analyzer, with only productive sequences retained. Clonality was calculated as one minus the Shannon entropy normalized by log2 of the number of productive unique sequences. For each patient and control, public and private clones were evaluated among the 100 most prevalent clones. Clones were defined as Susac-specific when absent from the healthy and MS cohorts, from fewer than 1,200 published viral clones and from other ImmuneACCESS disease sequences. TCRdb reran the public reads through fastp at Q25 and MiXCR, keeping productive beta chains. Each record represents a unique CDR3 protein, reported with the most common genes and DNA among its rows. The V and J calls reflect TCRdb's pipeline rather than the authors' work. The sample table records some 52,000 distinct CDR3 sequences; roughly 93% of these occur just once. Of the sample, less than 0.55% is held by the ten largest clones.

The source is a human donor with multiple sclerosis. Recombination joined TRBV30 with TRBJ2-7; the D gene remains uncertain. Input material: CD8+ T cells from PBMCs. The CDR3 protein sequence reads: CAWGIFTEQYF. In nucleotide form, the sequence is TGTGCCTGGGGGATATTCACCGAGCAGTACTTC.